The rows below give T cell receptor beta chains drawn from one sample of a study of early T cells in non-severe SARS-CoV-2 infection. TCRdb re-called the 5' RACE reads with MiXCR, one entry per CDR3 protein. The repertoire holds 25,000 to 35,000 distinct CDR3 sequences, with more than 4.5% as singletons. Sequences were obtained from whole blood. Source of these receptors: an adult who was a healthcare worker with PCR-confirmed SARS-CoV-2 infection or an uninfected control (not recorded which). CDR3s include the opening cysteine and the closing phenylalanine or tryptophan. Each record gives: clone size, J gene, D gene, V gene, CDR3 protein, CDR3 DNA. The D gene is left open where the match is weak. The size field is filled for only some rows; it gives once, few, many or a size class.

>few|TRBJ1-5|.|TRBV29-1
CSVAGGTNQPQHF
TGCAGCGTTGCGGGGGGGACCAATCAGCCCCAGCATTTT
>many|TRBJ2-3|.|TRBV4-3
CASSQAGAFRTDTQYF
TGCGCCAGCAGCCAAGCTGGAGCGTTTAGGACAGATACGCAGTATTTT
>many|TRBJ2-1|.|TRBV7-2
CASLNRLVRGNEQFF
TGTGCCAGCCTGAATCGACTAGTGAGGGGCAATGAGCAGTTCTTC
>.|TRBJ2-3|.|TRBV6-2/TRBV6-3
CASRPGRTITDTQYF
TGTGCCAGCAGACCCGGACGGACGATCACAGATACGCAGTATTTT
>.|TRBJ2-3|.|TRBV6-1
CASSEAPAADTQYF
TGTGCCAGCAGTGAGGCCCCCGCAGCAGATACGCAGTATTTT
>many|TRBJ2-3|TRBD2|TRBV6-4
CASSRGLAGDTQYF
TGTGCCAGCAGTAGGGGACTAGCGGGAGATACGCAGTATTTT
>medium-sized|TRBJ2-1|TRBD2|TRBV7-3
CASSLRTSGKPPYNEQFF
TGTGCCAGCAGCCTCCGGACTAGCGGAAAACCCCCCTACAATGAGCAGTTCTTC
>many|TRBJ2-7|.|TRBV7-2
CASSLQATHHEQYF
TGTGCCAGCAGCTTGCAGGCTACCCACCACGAGCAGTACTTC
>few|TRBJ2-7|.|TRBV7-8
CASSSRNSGYLSSYEQYF
TGTGCCAGCAGCTCCCGGAATAGCGGATATCTATCATCCTACGAGCAGTACTTC
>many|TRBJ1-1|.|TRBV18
CASSPIGRNTEAFF
TGTGCCAGCTCACCCATCGGACGGAACACTGAAGCTTTCTTT
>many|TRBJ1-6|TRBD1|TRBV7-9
CASSSDRERSSPLHF
TGTGCCAGCAGCTCGGACAGGGAAAGGAGTTCACCCCTCCACTTT
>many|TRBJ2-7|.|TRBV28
CASTGITHEQYF
TGTGCCAGCACGGGCATAACCCACGAGCAGTACTTC
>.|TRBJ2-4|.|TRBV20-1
CSIEARRNIQYF
TGCAGCATAGAAGCGCGGCGAAACATTCAGTACTTC
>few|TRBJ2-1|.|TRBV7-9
CASSLGASSSYNEQFF
TGTGCCAGCAGCTTAGGCGCCAGCAGCTCCTACAATGAGCAGTTCTTC
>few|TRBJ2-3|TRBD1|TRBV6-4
CASSDSGTGGADTQYF
TGTGCCAGCAGTGACTCCGGGACAGGGGGCGCAGATACGCAGTATTTT
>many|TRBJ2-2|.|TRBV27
CASSNWGDTGELFF
TGTGCCAGCAGTAATTGGGGGGACACCGGGGAGCTGTTTTTT
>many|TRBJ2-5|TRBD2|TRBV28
CASSSPAGAATQYF
TGTGCCAGCAGTTCCCCAGCGGGAGCTGCGACCCAGTACTTC
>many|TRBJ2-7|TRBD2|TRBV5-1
CASSRLAADYEQYF
TGCGCCAGCAGCAGACTAGCGGCCGACTACGAGCAGTACTTC
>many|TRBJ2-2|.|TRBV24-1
CATSDPGYTGELFF
TGTGCCACCAGTGATCCAGGGTACACCGGGGAGCTGTTTTTT
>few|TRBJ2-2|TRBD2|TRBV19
CASRGLAGYGGELFF
TGTGCCAGTAGGGGACTAGCGGGATATGGCGGGGAGCTGTTTTTT
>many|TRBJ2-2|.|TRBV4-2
CASTMNTGELFF
TGTGCCAGCACTATGAACACCGGGGAGCTGTTTTTT
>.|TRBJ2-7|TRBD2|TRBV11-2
CASRLAGVSYEQYF
TGTGCCAGCAGGCTGGCGGGAGTTTCCTACGAGCAGTACTTC
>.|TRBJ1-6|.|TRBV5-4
CASTDTGNNSPLHF
TGTGCCAGCACCGATACTGGAAATAATTCACCCCTCCACTTT
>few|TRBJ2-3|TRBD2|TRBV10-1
CASKGTLAGVGKQYF
TGCGCCAGCAAGGGGACGCTAGCGGGAGTTGGGAAGCAGTATTTT
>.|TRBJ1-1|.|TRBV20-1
CSARWEDNTEAFF
TGCAGTGCTAGATGGGAGGACAACACTGAAGCTTTCTTT
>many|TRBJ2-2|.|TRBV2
CASIPGPNTGELFF
TGTGCCAGCATCCCGGGACCGAACACCGGGGAGCTGTTTTTT
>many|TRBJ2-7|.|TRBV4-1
CASSQVVSTYEQYF
TGCGCCAGCAGCCAAGTAGTCAGCACCTACGAGCAGTACTTC
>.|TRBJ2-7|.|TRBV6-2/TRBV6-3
CASSTNYEQYF
TGTGCCAGCAGCACTAACTACGAGCAGTACTTC
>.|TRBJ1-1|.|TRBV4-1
CASSRYTGNTEAFF
TGCGCCAGCAGCCGGTATACTGGGAACACTGAAGCTTTCTTT
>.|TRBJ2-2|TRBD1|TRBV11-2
CASSLASTGSYTGELFF
TGTGCCAGCAGCTTAGCGTCGACAGGGAGTTACACCGGGGAGCTGTTTTTT
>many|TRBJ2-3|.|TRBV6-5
CASSRLYAGPDTQYF
TGTGCCAGCAGTCGCCTCTACGCCGGCCCAGATACGCAGTATTTT
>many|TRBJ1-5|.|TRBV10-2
CASTRGYSNQPQHF
TGCGCCAGCACTCGCGGCTATAGCAATCAGCCCCAGCATTTT
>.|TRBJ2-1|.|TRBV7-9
CASSPEVIYNEQFF
TGTGCCAGCAGCCCAGAGGTGATTTACAATGAGCAGTTCTTC
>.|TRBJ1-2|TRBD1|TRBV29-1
CSSGTGTNYGYTF
TGCAGCAGCGGGACAGGCACTAACTATGGCTACACCTTC
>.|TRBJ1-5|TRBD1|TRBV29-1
CSVVTGGTLNQPQHF
TGCAGCGTTGTGACAGGGGGGACCCTTAATCAGCCCCAGCATTTT